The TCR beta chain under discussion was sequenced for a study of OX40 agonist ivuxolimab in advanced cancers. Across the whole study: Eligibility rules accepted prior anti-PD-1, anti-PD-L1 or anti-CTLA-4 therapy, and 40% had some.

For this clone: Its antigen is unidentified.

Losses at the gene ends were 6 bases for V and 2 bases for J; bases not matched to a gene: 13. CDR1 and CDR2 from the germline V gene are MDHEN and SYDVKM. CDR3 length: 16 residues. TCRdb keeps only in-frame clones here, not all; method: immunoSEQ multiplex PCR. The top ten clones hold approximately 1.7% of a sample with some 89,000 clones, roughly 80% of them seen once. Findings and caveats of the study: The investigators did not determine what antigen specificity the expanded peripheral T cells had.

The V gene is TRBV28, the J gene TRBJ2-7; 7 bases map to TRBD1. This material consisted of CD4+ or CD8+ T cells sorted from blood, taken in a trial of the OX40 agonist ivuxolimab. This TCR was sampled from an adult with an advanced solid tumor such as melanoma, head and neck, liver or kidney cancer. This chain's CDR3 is CASRPNGQTGPYEQYF. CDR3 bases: TGTGCCAGCAGACCAAACGGACAGACAGGGCCCTACGAGCAGTACTTC.